One sample yielded the 16 T cell receptor beta chains listed below, sequenced in a study of cytomegalovirus exposure and HLA in healthy donors. In the PCR, 60 Vbeta and 13 Jbeta primers were used. The table came from immunoSEQ multiplex PCR; TCRdb's copy has only in-frame clones and leaves some out. The sample lists about 230,000 clones, around 89% occurring once. Input material: PBMCs. These receptors all stem from a woman between 18 and 29 years old in good health and CMV-seronegative.

In this sample, this clone turned up a few times. The chain links TRBV4-3 to TRBJ2-1; D unresolved. The ends were cut back, 0 bases at V and 8 bases at J, with 8 bases in the middle. Germline V gene sequence: CDR1 LGHNA, CDR2 YSLEER. This CDR3 is 13 amino acids long. CDR3: CASSQDQEDEQFF. The CDR3 DNA sequence: TGCGCCAGCAGCCAAGATCAAGAGGATGAGCAGTTCTTC.

The chain uses TRBV14 and TRBJ1-1; possible D gene TRBD1, 5 bases. Deletions cut 1 base from V and 1 base from J, with 16 bases between. Germline V gene sequence: CDR1 SGHDN, CDR2 FVKESK. The CDR3 loop spans 17 amino acids. CDR3 sequence: CASSQAYVQAKNTEAFF. CDR3 DNA sequence: TGTGCCAGCAGCCAAGCGTACGTACAGGCCAAGAACACTGAAGCTTTCTTT.

The sample holds a few counts of this clone. The chain couples TRBV7-9 to TRBJ2-7, with 10 bases matching TRBD2. Trimming removed 0 bases from V and 6 bases from J; junction bases left unmatched: 8. Germline CDR1 is SEHNR and CDR2 is FQNEAQ (reference sequence). CDR3 length: 16 amino acids. As DNA, the CDR3 is TGTGCCAGCAGCTTAGCAGGTCGGCTAGCGGGAGCCGAGCAGTACTTC. It yields the protein CASSLAGRLAGAEQYF.

Here the CDR3 DNA reads TGCGCCAGCGCGGCGACAGGGGGCATAGATGAGCAGTTCTTC. Encoded protein: CASAATGGIDEQFF. The chain links TRBV5-1 to TRBJ2-1, with 10 bases identical to TRBD1. Germline-derived CDR1 and CDR2 are SGHRS and YFSETQ. V was clipped by 7 bases and J by 8 bases; unmatched bases: 9. This CDR3 has 14 amino acids.

This clone has a single count. The genes are TRBV27 and TRBJ1-2, with D uncertain. There are 15 residues in the CDR3. Germline CDR1 MNHEY, CDR2 SMNVEV (reference sequence). The V end lost 4 bases, the J end lost 1 base, and 13 bases lay between the germline ends. CDR3 sequence: CASSSPSEGNYGYTF. CDR3 sequence (DNA): TGTGCCAGCAGTTCCCCTAGTGAGGGTAACTATGGCTACACCTTC.

The chain has TRBV11-2 and TRBJ1-4; 7 bases line up with TRBD1. V was clipped by 1 base and J by 7 bases; unmatched bases: 3. The V gene's germline CDR1 is SGHAT and CDR2 FQNNGV. The CDR3 consists of 14 residues. CDR3 coding DNA: TGTGCCAGCAGCTTAGGACAGGGAGCTGAAAAACTGTTTTTT. Protein product: CASSLGQGAEKLFF.

There are a few counts of this clone. The chain joins TRBV27 to TRBJ1-5; D is uncertain. The V gene's germline CDR1 is MNHEY and CDR2 SMNVEV (reference sequence). V lost 5 bases to trimming and J lost 0 bases, with 11 bases between them. This CDR3 comprises 15 residues. CDR3 nucleotides: TGTGCCAGCAGTCCTACGGTGTATAGCAATCAGCCCCAGCATTTT. This gives the protein CASSPTVYSNQPQHF.

This clone was detected only once. This sequence joins TRBV7-9 and TRBJ1-1, with 7 positions matching TRBD1. V lost 5 bases and J lost 6; bases outside the gene matches: 15. Germline values: CDR1 SEHNR, CDR2 FQNEAQ (reference sequence). The CDR3 loop spans 16 amino acids. Here the CDR3 DNA reads TGTGCCAGCAGCCCGAAAGGCACAGGGGAAGTCCCTGAAGCTTTCTTT. This gives the protein CASSPKGTGEVPEAFF.

This clone was observed a single time. V gene TRBV2 combines with J gene TRBJ2-3; D remains ambiguous. Trimming stripped 3 bases from V and 6 bases from J, with 7 bases between. Germline V gives CDR1 SNHLY, CDR2 FYNNEI. The CDR3 contains 12 residues. For the CDR3, the DNA is TGTGCCAGCAGTGAGCGTTCCGATACGCAGTATTTT. Translating it yields CASSERSDTQYF.

The chain is built from TRBV5-6 and TRBJ2-3, with a weak D call TRBD2 (7 bases). The V end lost 0 bases, the J end lost 6 bases, and 17 bases lay between the germline ends. Germline CDR1 and CDR2: SGHDT and YYEEEE. There are 16 residues in the CDR3. The CDR3 here is CASSLVGGGGGDTQYF. As DNA, the CDR3 is TGTGCCAGCAGCTTGGTAGGGGGGGGCGGAGGCGATACGCAGTATTTT.

The J gene is TRBJ2-5, the V gene TRBV7-9; D perhaps matches TRBD1 (5 bases). Germline CDR1 SEHNR, CDR2 FQNEAQ (reference sequence). The CDR3 runs to 14 residues. V gave up 4 bases and J gave up 5 bases, with 14 bases separating them. In nucleotides, the CDR3 is TGTGCCAGCAGCTGGGGCGGCAGCCGGGAGACCCAGTACTTC. Protein product: CASSWGGSRETQYF.

The J gene is TRBJ1-1, the V gene TRBV30; 8 bases line up with TRBD1. This CDR3 comprises 15 residues. Germline V gene sequence: CDR1 GTSNPN, CDR2 SVGIG (reference sequence). Trimming removed 8 bases from V and 0 bases from J; junction bases left unmatched: 11. This CDR3 is CATQGGQYMNTEAFF. For the CDR3, the DNA is TGTGCCACACAGGGGGGGCAGTACATGAACACTGAAGCTTTCTTT.

CDR3 region: CAISEVWGQGAYEQYF. Written as DNA, the CDR3 is TGTGCCATCAGTGAAGTTTGGGGGCAGGGGGCCTACGAGCAGTACTTC. The genes are TRBV10-3 and TRBJ2-7; 7 positions agree with TRBD1. Looked up from germline, CDR1 is ENHRY and CDR2 is SYGVKD. J gave up 2 bases and V 3 bases, and 10 bases lay outside the gene matches. The CDR3 is 16 residues long.

The chain employs TRBV4-1 and TRBJ2-2; D remains unclear. V was pared by 1 base and J by 1 base, with 4 bases between. The germline CDR1 and CDR2 sequences are MGHRA and YSYEKL. There are 14 residues in the CDR3. For the CDR3, the DNA is TGCGCCAGCAGCCAAGCACAGAACACCGGGGAGCTGTTTTTT. It encodes CASSQAQNTGELFF.

The CDR3 nucleotides are TGTGCCAGCAGCTCCCGAGACAGGGGCCTATCTGGAAACACCATATATTTT. Residues: CASSSRDRGLSGNTIYF. The chain combines TRBV11-2 with TRBJ1-3; 8 bases match TRBD1. With V trimmed by 4 bases and J by 1 base, 9 bases remained unmatched. This CDR3 is built from 17 residues. Germline V lookup: CDR1 SGHAT, CDR2 FQNNGV.

This sequence joins TRBV4-3 and TRBJ2-7, with a weak D call TRBD2 (5 bases). Germline lookup yields CDR1 LGHNA and CDR2 YSLEER. V was cut by 0 bases and J by 5 bases, with 8 bases left in between. This CDR3 region has 13 residues. CDR3 bases: TGCGCCAGCAGCCAAGATATAGCGAACGAGCAGTACTTC. Protein sequence: CASSQDIANEQYF.